One TCR beta chain is described in this entry. The sample originates from a study of monozygotic twins with inflammatory bowel disease. Template switching appended UMIs that held a 6-nucleotide sample barcode. TCRdb re-called the 5' RACE reads and catalogs CDR3 proteins one per entry, DNA excluded. The data include approximately 300,000 distinct CDR3 sequences; the top ten clones carry 5.5% to 6.5%. Germline V gives CDR1 KGHSH, CDR2 LQKENI. This CDR3 contains 15 residues. Sequencing was done on a sample of blood. The receptor comes from a human donor with ulcerative colitis or Crohn's disease, or a healthy co-twin of an affected twin (not recorded which). V usage is TRBV18 and J usage is TRBJ1-1; the D gene TCRdb calls, TRBD1, cannot be checked with no DNA. This CDR3 reads CASSPPGQTNTESFF. The full variable domain, in which reference TRBV18 and TRBJ1-1 provide the parts outside the CDR3, is NAGVMQNPRHLVRRRGQEARLRCSPMKGHSHVYWYRQLPEEGLKFMVYLQKENIIDESGMPKERFSAEFPKEGPSILRIQQVVRGDSAAYFCASSPPGQTNTESFFGQGTRLTVV.